By its share, the clone carrying this T cell receptor beta chain is medium-sized (0.01 to 0.1%). The germline V and J ends were trimmed by 5 bases and 8 bases, with 12 bases remaining between them. The germline V gene encodes CDR1 DFQATT and CDR2 SNEGSKA (reference sequence). CDR3 size: 11 residues. The data belong to a study of tissue T cells after allogeneic stem cell transplantation. Here immunoSEQ multiplex PCR was the method, and the copy in TCRdb shows in-frame clones only, minus some. The sample shows 950 to 1,300 clones, roughly two fifths of them seen only once. This clonotype originated in a female patient aged 40-75 years with steroid-refractory graft-versus-host disease after an allogeneic stem cell transplant. Part of the T cell pool may stem from the graft donor. The sample was esophageal tissue, taken at autopsy. V gene TRBV20-1 combines with J gene TRBJ1-2; possibly TRBD1 for D (6 bases). For the CDR3, the DNA is TGCAGTGCTCCACGGGGGCGAGGCTACACCTTC. It codes for CSAPRGRGYTF.